The 30 T cell receptor beta chains presented below share a single source sample, sequenced in a study of cytomegalovirus exposure and HLA in healthy donors. The PCR ran on 60 Vbeta and 13 Jbeta primers. Sequencing used immunoSEQ multiplex PCR; TCRdb keeps in-frame clones, though not all of them. Of some 150,000 clones listed, roughly 82% are singletons. The source material was PBMCs. The source of these receptors is a man in his fifties in good health and CMV-seropositive.

The chain is built from TRBV6-5 and TRBJ1-2; the match to TRBD1 covers 8 bases. This CDR3 is built from 14 residues. Germline V gene lookup returns CDR1 MNHEY and CDR2 SVGAGI. After removal of 0 bases from V and 4 bases from J, the junction contained 1 base not matched to a gene. CDR3 sequence reads: CASSYSTGAYGYTF. The CDR3 DNA is TGTGCCAGCAGTTACTCGACAGGGGCCTATGGCTACACCTTC.

This chain joins TRBV5-4 and TRBJ2-7, with 7 bases identical to TRBD2. This CDR3 region has 16 residues. V lost 0 bases, J lost 0 bases, and 6 bases stayed unmatched. Germline assignment: CDR1 SGHNT and CDR2 YYREEE (reference sequence). The CDR3 DNA sequence: TGTGCCAGCAGCTTGGGTGCGGGGGTTCTCTCCTACGAGCAGTACTTC. Protein product: CASSLGAGVLSYEQYF.

V gene TRBV30 combines with J gene TRBJ2-3; tentative D call: TRBD1 (5 bases). Germline V gene data show CDR1 as GTSNPN and CDR2 as SVGIG (reference sequence). Trimming stripped 3 bases from V and 0 bases from J, with 7 bases between. The length of the CDR3 is 13 residues. The CDR3 coding sequence is TGTGCCTGGAGCCGACAGAGCACAGATACGCAGTATTTT. Translation: CAWSRQSTDTQYF.

The chain joins TRBV5-5 to TRBJ2-7, with 8 bases matching TRBD1. Germline CDR1 reads SGHKS; CDR2 reads YYEKEE (reference sequence). The junction had 16 bases not matched to a gene; V was cut back by 6 bases and J by 5 bases. The CDR3 has 16 amino acids. CDR3 DNA: TGTGCCAGCACCGCAGGGGGCGCCTACCGCCGGAACGAGCAGTACTTC. Translation: CASTAGGAYRRNEQYF.

V usage is TRBV7-9 and J usage is TRBJ2-5; D possibly corresponds to TRBD2 (5 bases). Deletions cut 6 bases from V and 5 bases from J, with 13 bases between. Germline loops: CDR1 SEHNR, CDR2 FQNEAQ (reference sequence). The CDR3 covers 13 residues. The CDR3 spells CASSSTWEETQYF. In nucleotides, the CDR3 is TGTGCCAGCAGTTCCACTTGGGAGGAGACCCAGTACTTC.

This chain links TRBV29-1 with TRBJ1-1; D gene ambiguous. The CDR3 length is 11 residues. CDR1 is SQVTM and CDR2 is ANQGSEA in the germline V gene. V was trimmed by 4 bases and J by 1 base, leaving 4 bases between them. CDR3 amino acids: CSVVWNTEAFF. The CDR3 DNA sequence: TGCAGCGTTGTATGGAACACTGAAGCTTTCTTT.

As regards this clone: Germline and junction disagree at one end, which may indicate a read error. This rearrangement joins TRBV7-7 to TRBJ2-5; 10 bases map to TRBD2. CDR1 is SSHAT, CDR2 FNYEAQ, per germline (reference sequence). The CDR3 covers 16 residues. The CDR3 is CASSSFLAGAEETQYF. The CDR3 coding sequence is TGTGCTAGCAGCTCCTTTCTAGCGGGGGCGGAGGAGACCCAGTACTTC.

The chain is built from TRBV18 and TRBJ2-2; no firm D call. The V end lost 2 bases, the J end lost 4 bases, and 5 bases lay between the germline ends. Per the germline V gene, CDR1 is KGHSH and CDR2 is LQKENI. The CDR3 has 13 amino acids. The CDR3 sequence is CASSPEATGELFF. The CDR3 coding sequence is TGTGCCAGCTCACCAGAGGCCACCGGGGAGCTGTTTTTT.

V and J are TRBV19 and TRBJ2-7; 9 bases align to TRBD1. The CDR3 runs 15 residues. Looked up from germline, CDR1 is LNHDA and CDR2 is SQIVND (reference sequence). The V and J ends lost 6 bases and 3 bases, in that order; junction bases with no gene match: 9. The CDR3: CASSPSWDRVYEQYF. The DNA of the CDR3 is TGTGCCAGTAGCCCGTCTTGGGACAGGGTCTACGAGCAGTACTTC.

The chain uses TRBV28 and TRBJ2-7, with 7 bases fitting TRBD2. The CDR3 length is 13 residues. Germline V lookup: CDR1 MDHEN, CDR2 SYDVKM. J gave up 2 bases and V 11 bases, and 9 bases lay outside the gene matches. The CDR3 loop is CAGGGRQAYEQYF. Written as DNA, the CDR3 is TGTGCCGGGGGGGGTAGGCAGGCCTACGAGCAGTACTTC.

There are a few counts of this clone. The chain couples TRBV20-1 to TRBJ2-1; D remains unclear. This CDR3 comprises 11 residues. V was cut by 3 bases and J by 5 bases, with 5 bases left in between. The germline CDR1 and CDR2 sequences are DFQATT and SNEGSKA (reference sequence). Here the CDR3 reads CSASEDNEQFF. The CDR3 DNA sequence: TGCAGTGCTAGCGAGGACAATGAGCAGTTCTTC.

The J gene is TRBJ1-1, the V gene TRBV5-1, with D possibly being TRBD1 (6 bases). The CDR3 is 14 amino acids. V was clipped by 1 base and J by 1 base, with 8 bases between them. Germline assignment: CDR1 SGHRS and CDR2 YFSETQ. For the CDR3, the DNA is TGCGCCAGCAGCTTGACGGGACAGAACACTGAAGCTTTCTTT. It encodes CASSLTGQNTEAFF.

The J gene is TRBJ2-7, the V gene TRBV5-8; D is possibly TRBD1 (6 bases). This CDR3 contains 16 residues. V was shortened by 0 bases and J by 5 bases, with 18 bases between the two germline ends. Germline assignment: CDR1 SGHTS and CDR2 YDEGEE. The CDR3 region has the DNA TGTGCCAGCAGCTTGGCTCAATGGGGCAGGGGAGACGAGCAGTACTTC. This encodes CASSLAQWGRGDEQYF.

The gene calls are TRBV7-2 and TRBJ1-1; TRBD1 aligns across 8 bases. This CDR3 comprises 14 residues. Per germline, CDR1 SGHTA and CDR2 FQGNSA. With V trimmed by 5 bases and J by 7 bases, 9 bases remained unmatched. CDR3 amino acids: CASSIGQGNGEAFF. The CDR3 DNA reads as TGTGCCAGCAGCATAGGACAGGGAAATGGTGAAGCTTTCTTT. The complete variable domain, with remaining parts taken from reference TRBV7-2 and TRBJ1-1, reads GAGVSQSPSNKVTEKGKDVELRCDPISGHTALYWYRQSLGQGLEFLIYFQGNSAPDKSGLPSDRFSAERTGGSVSTLTIQRTQQEDSAVYLCASSIGQGNGEAFFGQGTRLTVV.

This clone has a handful of counts. V and J are TRBV7-2 and TRBJ2-1; a possible D gene is TRBD2 (6 bases). The CDR3 totals 14 residues. Germline V gives CDR1 SGHTA, CDR2 FQGNSA. The V and J ends lost 1 base and 6 bases respectively, with 10 bases between them. Written as DNA, the CDR3 is TGTGCCAGCAGCTTAGAACTAGCAGTCAATGAGCAGTTCTTC. It encodes CASSLELAVNEQFF.

The chain joins TRBV19 to TRBJ1-1; D is perhaps TRBD1 (6 bases). The length of the CDR3 is 13 residues. Per germline, CDR1 LNHDA and CDR2 SQIVND (reference sequence). V was pared by 4 bases and J by 8 bases, with 14 bases between. The CDR3 region has the DNA TGTGCCAGTAGTAGGGAAGGGACACCAGAAGCTTTCTTT. Protein sequence: CASSREGTPEAFF.

The chain joins TRBV6-1 to TRBJ1-1; 7 nucleotides align to TRBD1. Germline loops: CDR1 MNHNS, CDR2 SASEGT. J gave up 3 bases and V 8 bases, and 6 bases lay outside the gene matches. This CDR3 region has 13 residues. The CDR3, as DNA: TGTGCCAGCTCCCGACAGGGCGACACTGAAGCTTTCTTT. Translated, it gives CASSRQGDTEAFF.

This chain connects TRBV4-1 to TRBJ1-5; no clear D. CDR1 and CDR2 from the germline V gene are MGHRA and YSYEKL. V was pared by 1 base and J by 1 base, with 5 bases between. CDR3 length equals 14 residues. The CDR3 coding sequence is TGCGCCAGCAGCCAAGCCCTCAGCAATCAGCCCCAGCATTTT. Amino acids: CASSQALSNQPQHF.

The chain links TRBV19 to TRBJ2-3; D is unclear. CDR1 LNHDA and CDR2 SQIVND come from the germline V gene (reference sequence). The V gene lost 2 bases and the J gene lost 2 bases, with 11 bases spanning the gap. This CDR3 region has 15 residues. The chain's CDR3 is CASSIQARYTDTQYF. The CDR3 DNA reads as TGTGCCAGTAGTATACAGGCGAGATACACAGATACGCAGTATTTT.

V is TRBV30 and J is TRBJ2-3, with TRBD2 as a possible D gene (5 bases). There are 13 residues in the CDR3. Trimming took off 0 bases at V and 5 bases at J, with 9 bases between the two ends. Germline CDR1 reads GTSNPN; CDR2 reads SVGIG (reference sequence). The CDR3 protein is CAWSVAAEDTQYF. The CDR3, as DNA: TGTGCCTGGAGTGTGGCAGCGGAAGATACGCAGTATTTT.

This chain uses TRBV9 with TRBJ2-7, with a tentative D call TRBD2 (5 bases). The CDR3 is 15 amino acids. V was trimmed by 0 bases and J by 2 bases, leaving 12 bases between them. In germline, CDR1 is SGDLS, CDR2 YYNGEE. In DNA form, the CDR3 reads TGTGCCAGCAGCGTAGGTGTGACGGGAACCTACGAGCAGTACTTC. Amino acid sequence: CASSVGVTGTYEQYF.

The rearrangement links TRBV5-1 to TRBJ2-1, with 8 bases that match TRBD2. The J segment lost 6 bases and the V segment lost 0 bases, leaving 5 bases of the junction unmatched. Looked up from germline, CDR1 is SGHRS and CDR2 is YFSETQ. The CDR3 sequence is 15 residues long. The CDR3 DNA follows: TGCGCCAGCAGCTTGGTTGCGGGAGGCGCCAATGAGCAGTTCTTC. It codes for CASSLVAGGANEQFF.

This rearrangement joins TRBV12-1 to TRBJ2-1; TRBD2 is the table's D call and was not checked against the DNA. TRBV12-1 is a pseudogene segment. The CDR3 spans 16 residues. The CDR3 reads CASSAWTSGRGNEQFF. The CDR3 bases are TGTGCCAGCAGCGCCTGGACTAGCGGGAGAGGAAATGAGCAGTTCTTC.

The J gene is TRBJ2-7, the V gene TRBV19; 12 bases are a match to TRBD2. Germline-derived CDR1 and CDR2 are LNHDA and SQIVND (reference sequence). The CDR3 loop spans 16 amino acids. The J segment lost 2 bases and the V segment lost 4 bases, leaving 6 bases of the junction unmatched. CDR3 bases: TGTGCCAGTAGTACCACTAGCGGGAGGCCTACCTACGAGCAGTACTTC. It encodes CASSTTSGRPTYEQYF. Full variable domain (rest looked up from reference TRBV19 and TRBJ2-7): DGGITQSPKYLFRKEGQNVTLSCEQNLNHDAMYWYRQDPGQGLRLIYYSQIVNDFQKGDIAEGYSVSREKKESFPLTVTSAQKNPTAFYLCASSTTSGRPTYEQYFGPGTRLTVT.

This clone was counted a few times. This rearrangement joins TRBV27 to TRBJ2-1; 7 bases map to TRBD1. CDR1 and CDR2 from the germline V gene are MNHEY and SMNVEV (reference sequence). V gave up 2 bases and J gave up 4 bases; unmatched junction bases: 8. The CDR3 spans 16 residues. The CDR3 region has the DNA TGTGCCAGCAGTTTAGGACAGGCGATCCTATACAATGAGCAGTTCTTC. This translates into CASSLGQAILYNEQFF.

V is TRBV5-1 and J is TRBJ2-7; 8 bases are shared with TRBD1. The CDR3 is made up of 14 amino acids. The J segment lost 1 base and the V segment lost 1 base, leaving 1 base of the junction unmatched. Germline V gives CDR1 SGHRS, CDR2 YFSETQ. As DNA, the CDR3 is TGCGCCAGCAGCTTGTGGACAGGGTCCTACGAGCAGTACTTC. Translation gives CASSLWTGSYEQYF.

The V and J genes are TRBV7-6 and TRBJ1-1; D is perhaps TRBD1 (6 bases). Looked up from germline, CDR1 is SGHVS and CDR2 is FNYEAQ. Between the trimmed V and J ends, which lost 3 bases and 5 bases, there was a span of 10 bases. The length of the CDR3 is 13 residues. CDR3 DNA: TGTGCCAGCAGCTTGACACAGGGTACTGAAGCTTTCTTT. The encoded protein is CASSLTQGTEAFF.

This clone came up a few times. The genes are TRBV19 and TRBJ2-1, with D uncertain. CDR1 LNHDA and CDR2 SQIVND come from the germline V gene (reference sequence). The ends were cut back, 6 bases at V and 5 bases at J, with 11 bases in the middle. The length of the CDR3 is 13 residues. Here the CDR3 DNA reads TGTGCCAGTAGCACATCTTACCACAATGAGCAGTTCTTC. Translation: CASSTSYHNEQFF.

The chain uses TRBV18 and TRBJ2-5, with D perhaps matching TRBD2 (6 bases). Germline CDR1 is KGHSH and CDR2 is LQKENI. V was trimmed by 3 bases and J by 9 bases, leaving 8 bases between them. This CDR3 region has 11 residues. This CDR3 reads CASSPGEAQYF. CDR3 nucleotide sequence: TGTGCCAGCTCACCCGGGGAGGCCCAGTACTTC.

The chain uses TRBV7-2 and TRBJ2-3, with no clear D. Germline V gene sequence: CDR1 SGHTA, CDR2 FQGNSA. The ends were cut back, 0 bases at V and 4 bases at J, with 8 bases in the middle. This CDR3 contains 14 residues. CDR3 in DNA: TGTGCCAGCAGCTTAGCGCTGGTAGCAGATACGCAGTATTTT. Translated, it gives CASSLALVADTQYF. The entire variable domain, with the rest obtained from reference TRBV7-2 and TRBJ2-3, is as follows: GAGVSQSPSNKVTEKGKDVELRCDPISGHTALYWYRQSLGQGLEFLIYFQGNSAPDKSGLPSDRFSAERTGGSVSTLTIQRTQQEDSAVYLCASSLALVADTQYFGPGTRLTVL.